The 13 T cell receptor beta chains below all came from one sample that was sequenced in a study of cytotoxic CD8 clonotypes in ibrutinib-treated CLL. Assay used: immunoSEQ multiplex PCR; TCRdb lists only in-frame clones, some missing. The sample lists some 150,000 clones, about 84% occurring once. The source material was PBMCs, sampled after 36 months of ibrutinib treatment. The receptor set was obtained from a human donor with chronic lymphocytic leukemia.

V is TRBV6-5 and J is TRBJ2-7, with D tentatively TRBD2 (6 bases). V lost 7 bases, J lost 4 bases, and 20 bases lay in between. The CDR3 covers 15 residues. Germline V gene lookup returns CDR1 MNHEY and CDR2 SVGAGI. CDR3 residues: CASTRYGVGTYEQYF. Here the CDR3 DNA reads TGTGCCAGCACCCGCTACGGGGTTGGGACTTACGAGCAGTACTTC.

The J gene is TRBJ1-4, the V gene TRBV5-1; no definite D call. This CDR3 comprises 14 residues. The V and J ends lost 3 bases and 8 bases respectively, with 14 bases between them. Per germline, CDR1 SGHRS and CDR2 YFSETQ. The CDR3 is CASSSSTTGEKLFF. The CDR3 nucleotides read TGCGCCAGCAGCTCCTCGACTACGGGGGAAAAACTGTTTTTT.

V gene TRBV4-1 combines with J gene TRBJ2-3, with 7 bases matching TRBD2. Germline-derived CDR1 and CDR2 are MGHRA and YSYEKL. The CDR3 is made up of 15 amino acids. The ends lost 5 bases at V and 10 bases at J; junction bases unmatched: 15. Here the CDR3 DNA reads TGCGCCAGCAGCGTAAGACTAGCCGTCTCCGTGGCGCAGTATTTT. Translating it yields CASSVRLAVSVAQYF.

The CDR3 region has the DNA TGTGCCTGGAGTGTCGACTATTACTCCTACGAGCAGTACTTC. It codes for CAWSVDYYSYEQYF. The V gene is TRBV30, the J gene TRBJ2-7, with TRBD2 as a possible D gene (5 bases). Germline V gives CDR1 GTSNPN, CDR2 SVGIG (reference sequence). This CDR3 has 14 residues. V gave up 0 bases and J gave up 0 bases, with 9 bases separating them.

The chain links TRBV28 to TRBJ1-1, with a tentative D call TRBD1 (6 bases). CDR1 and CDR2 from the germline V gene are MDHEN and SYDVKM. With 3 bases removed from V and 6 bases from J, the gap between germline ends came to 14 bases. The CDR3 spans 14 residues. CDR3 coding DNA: TGTGCCAGCAGTTTGCCGGGGGGCTGGGCTGAAGCTTTCTTT. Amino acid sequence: CASSLPGGWAEAFF.

Written as DNA, the CDR3 is TGTGCCTGGCGTCTACTAGGGACAGGGGTCACTGAAGCTTTCTTT. This codes for CAWRLLGTGVTEAFF. The chain uses TRBV30 and TRBJ1-1, with TRBD1 matching over 10 bases. The V gene's germline CDR1 is GTSNPN and CDR2 SVGIG (reference sequence). V shed 5 bases, J shed 4 bases, and the junction held 10 bases outside the gene matches. CDR3 length: 15 residues.

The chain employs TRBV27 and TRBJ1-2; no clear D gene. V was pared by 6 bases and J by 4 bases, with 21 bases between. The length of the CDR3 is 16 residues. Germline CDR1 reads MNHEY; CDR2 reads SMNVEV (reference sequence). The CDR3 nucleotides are TGTGCCAGCAGCCCCGGAGGGAATCGCGCGTTCTATGGCTACACCTTC. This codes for CASSPGGNRAFYGYTF.

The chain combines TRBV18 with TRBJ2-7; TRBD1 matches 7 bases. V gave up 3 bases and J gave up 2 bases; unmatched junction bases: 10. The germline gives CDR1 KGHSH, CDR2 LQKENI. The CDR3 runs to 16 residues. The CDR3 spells CASSPPARGSTYEQYF. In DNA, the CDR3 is TGTGCCAGCTCACCCCCGGCCAGGGGGTCCACCTACGAGCAGTACTTC.

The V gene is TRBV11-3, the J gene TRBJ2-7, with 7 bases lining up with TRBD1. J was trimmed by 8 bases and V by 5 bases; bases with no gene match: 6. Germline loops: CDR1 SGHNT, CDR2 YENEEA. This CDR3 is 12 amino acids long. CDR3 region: CASSHSQGKQYF. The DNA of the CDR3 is TGTGCCAGCAGCCACTCACAGGGGAAGCAGTACTTC. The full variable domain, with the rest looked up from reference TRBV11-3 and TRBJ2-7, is EAGVVQSPRYKIIEKKQPVAFWCNPISGHNTLYWYLQNLGQGPELLIRYENEEAVDDSQLPKDRFSAERLKGVDSTLKIQPAELGDSAVYLCASSHSQGKQYFGPGTRLTVT.

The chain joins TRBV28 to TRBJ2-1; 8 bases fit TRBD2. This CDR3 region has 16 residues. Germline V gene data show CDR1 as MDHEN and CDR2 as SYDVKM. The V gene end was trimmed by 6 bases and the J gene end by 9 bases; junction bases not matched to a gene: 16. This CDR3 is CASSSAGGAPGGEQFF. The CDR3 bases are TGTGCCAGCAGCTCGGCCGGGGGGGCTCCGGGCGGTGAGCAGTTCTTC.

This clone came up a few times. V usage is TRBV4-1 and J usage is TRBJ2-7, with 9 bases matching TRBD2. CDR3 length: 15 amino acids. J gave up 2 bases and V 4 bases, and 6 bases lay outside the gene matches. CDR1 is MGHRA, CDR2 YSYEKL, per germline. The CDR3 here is CASSLLTSGPYEQYF. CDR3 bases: TGCGCCAGCAGCCTCTTGACTAGCGGCCCCTACGAGCAGTACTTC.

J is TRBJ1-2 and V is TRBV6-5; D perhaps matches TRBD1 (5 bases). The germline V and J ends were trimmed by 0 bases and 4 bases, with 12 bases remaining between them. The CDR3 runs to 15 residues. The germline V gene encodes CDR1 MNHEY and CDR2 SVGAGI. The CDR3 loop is CASSYSTNGGYGYTF. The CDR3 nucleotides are TGTGCCAGCAGTTACTCGACCAACGGGGGCTATGGCTACACCTTC.

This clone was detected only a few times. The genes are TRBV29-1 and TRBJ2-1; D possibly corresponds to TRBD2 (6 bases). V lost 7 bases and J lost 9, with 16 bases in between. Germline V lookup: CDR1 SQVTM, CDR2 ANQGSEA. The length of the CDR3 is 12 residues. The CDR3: CSARDSRTEQFF. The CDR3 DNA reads TGCAGCGCCCGGGACTCTAGGACTGAGCAGTTCTTC.